This T cell receptor (beta chain) was sequenced in a study of long-term antiretroviral therapy in people with HIV. Findings of the study overall: When set beside controls, HIV repertoires had CDR3 length ranges that were narrower.

Trimming cost V 6 bases and J 4 bases; bases outside gene matches: 5. CDR3 length: 14 residues. CDR1 MNHEY and CDR2 SMNVEV come from the germline V gene (reference sequence). The immunoSEQ assay was v3.0, run at survey level. Sequencing was directed toward about 35,000-50,000 T-cell genomes in each sample. Clones were read by immunoSEQ multiplex PCR, and TCRdb kept only the in-frame ones, dropping some. This sample yields roughly 35,000 clones, of which around 85% are seen a single time; approximately 4.4% belongs to the top ten. As to this clone: Its antigen remains unknown.

The sample in question was unsorted PBMCs, obtained about 3.4 years after starting antiretroviral therapy. The J gene is TRBJ2-1, the V gene TRBV27; 8 positions agree with TRBD1. The source of this sequence is a man in his late teens or twenties with HIV. The CDR3 loop reads CASSGQGLYNEQFF. In nucleotides, the CDR3 is TGTGCCAGCAGCGGACAGGGTTTATACAATGAGCAGTTCTTC.